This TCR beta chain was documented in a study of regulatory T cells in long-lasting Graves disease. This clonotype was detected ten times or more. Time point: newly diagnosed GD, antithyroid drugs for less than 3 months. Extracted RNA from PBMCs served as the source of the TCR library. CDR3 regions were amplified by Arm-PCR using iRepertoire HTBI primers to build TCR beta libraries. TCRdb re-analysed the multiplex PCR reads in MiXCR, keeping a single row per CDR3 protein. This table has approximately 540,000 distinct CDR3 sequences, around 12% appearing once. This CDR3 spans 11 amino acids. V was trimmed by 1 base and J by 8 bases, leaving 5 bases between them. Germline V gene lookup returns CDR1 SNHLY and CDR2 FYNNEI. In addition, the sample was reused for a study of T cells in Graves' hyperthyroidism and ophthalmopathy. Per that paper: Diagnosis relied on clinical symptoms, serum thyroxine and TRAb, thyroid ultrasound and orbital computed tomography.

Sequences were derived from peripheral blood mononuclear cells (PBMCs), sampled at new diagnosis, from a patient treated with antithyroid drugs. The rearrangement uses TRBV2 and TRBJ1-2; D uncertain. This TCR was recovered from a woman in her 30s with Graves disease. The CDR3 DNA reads TGTGCCAGCAGTGAAGGGGGAGGCTACACCTTC. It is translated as CASSEGGGYTF. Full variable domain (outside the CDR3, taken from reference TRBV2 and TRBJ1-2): EPEVTQTPSHQVTQMGQEVILRCVPISNHLYFYWYRQILGQKVEFLVSFYNNEISEKSEIFDDQFSVERPDGSNFTLKIRSTKLEDSAMYFCASSEGGGYTFGSGTRLTVV.